This T cell receptor beta chain was found in a study of OX40 agonist ivuxolimab in advanced cancers. The overall study: Age averaged around 58 years (range 23 to 79), and more than 80% were male. Antecedent anti-PD-1, anti-PD-L1 or anti-CTLA-4 therapy was permissible, with roughly 36% having received some. Study outcomes and limitations: The average count of expanded clones was higher among CD8+ T cells than among CD4+. Expanded peripheral T-cell antigen specificity went undetermined.

With 5 bases clipped from V and 4 bases from J, the junction kept 8 bases outside the gene matches. Germline V lookup: CDR1 SNHLY, CDR2 FYNNEI. The CDR3 loop spans 15 amino acids. Repertoires were generated with immunoSEQ multiplex PCR, while TCRdb's copy carries only in-frame clones and drops some. The table records more than 85,000 clones, roughly nine tenths of them present only once. As for this clone: The antigen is not known.

This rearrangement joins TRBV2 to TRBJ1-5, with 7 bases fitting TRBD1. The sequence was collected from an adult with an advanced solid tumor such as melanoma, head and neck, liver or kidney cancer. The sequencing here drew on CD4+ or CD8+ T cells sorted from blood, taken in a trial of the OX40 agonist ivuxolimab. The CDR3 nucleotides are TGTGCCAGCAGTAACGGACAGGTGGGTAATCAGCCCCAGCATTTT. It translates to CASSNGQVGNQPQHF.